The next 18 T cell receptor beta chains were all read from a single sample in a study of cytomegalovirus exposure and HLA in healthy donors. Some clones are missing from TCRdb's copy, which holds only in-frame ones; the method was immunoSEQ multiplex PCR. The sample holds a few hundred thousand clones; 75% to 90% are singletons and the top ten take 0.84%. Source material: PBMCs. These receptors were collected from a woman in her late teens or twenties in good health and CMV-seronegative.

This clone was seen once. This rearrangement joins TRBV28 to TRBJ2-2; maybe TRBD2 (7 bases). The CDR3 totals 12 residues. The V end lost 11 bases, the J end lost 7 bases, and 14 bases lay between the germline ends. CDR1 and CDR2 from the germline V gene are MDHEN and SYDVKM. The CDR3 reads CAGGGNGGELFF. Here the CDR3 DNA reads TGTGCCGGCGGGGGCAACGGCGGGGAGCTGTTTTTT.

The V and J genes are TRBV15 and TRBJ1-1, with D hard to call. The CDR3 has 16 amino acids. The germline CDR1 and CDR2 sequences are LNHNV and YYDKDF (reference sequence). V was pared by 1 base and J by 3 bases, with 15 bases between. CDR3 residues: CATSRGPVESDTEAFF. The CDR3 DNA reads TGTGCCACCAGCAGAGGCCCTGTGGAAAGCGACACTGAAGCTTTCTTT.

The V and J genes are TRBV29-1 and TRBJ1-3; 7 bases align to TRBD1. This CDR3 spans 15 amino acids. Germline V lookup: CDR1 SQVTM, CDR2 ANQGSEA. The ends lost 7 bases at V and 0 bases at J; junction bases unmatched: 9. The CDR3 sequence is CSAGTTGTSGNTIYF. Here the CDR3 DNA reads TGCAGCGCTGGGACGACAGGGACCTCTGGAAACACCATATATTTT.

V gene TRBV6-5 combines with J gene TRBJ2-7; TRBD1 is a possible D gene (5 bases). Germline CDR1 reads MNHEY; CDR2 reads SVGAGI. V was shortened by 0 bases and J by 4 bases, with 7 bases between the two germline ends. This CDR3 comprises 13 residues. The chain's CDR3 is CASSYSQGYEQYF. The CDR3 DNA reads as TGTGCCAGCAGTTACTCCCAGGGTTACGAGCAGTACTTC.

The V call is TRBV7-3, the J call TRBJ2-1, with 14 positions matching TRBD2. Germline CDR1 is SGHTA and CDR2 is FQGTGA. V was pared by 5 bases and J by 8 bases, with 8 bases of the junction left unmatched. The CDR3 totals 16 residues. CDR3 bases: TGTGCCAGCAGCCTGGGACTAGCGGGAGTTATGGATGAGCAGTTCTTC. This sequence encodes CASSLGLAGVMDEQFF.

The rearrangement links TRBV5-1 to TRBJ2-7; a weak D match, TRBD1 (5 bases). CDR1 and CDR2 (germline): SGHRS, YFSETQ. Trimming left V 3 bases short and J 0 bases short, with 10 bases between. This CDR3 comprises 14 residues. The CDR3 DNA reads TGCGCCAGCAGCTGGGGCGTCGGCTCCTACGAGCAGTACTTC. Protein: CASSWGVGSYEQYF. The complete variable domain, with remaining parts taken from reference TRBV5-1 and TRBJ2-7, reads KAGVTQTPRYLIKTRGQQVTLSCSPISGHRSVSWYQQTPGQGLQFLFEYFSETQRNKGNFPGRFSGRQFSNSRSEMNVSTLELGDSALYLCASSWGVGSYEQYFGPGTRLTVT.

The chain employs TRBV5-1 and TRBJ2-7, with D perhaps TRBD2 (5 bases). Germline V gene lookup returns CDR1 SGHRS and CDR2 YFSETQ. The CDR3 sequence is 14 residues long. V was trimmed by 3 bases and J by 2 bases, leaving 12 bases between them. The CDR3 DNA follows: TGCGCCAGCAGCTCACCGGGAAACCCCTACGAGCAGTACTTC. Protein: CASSSPGNPYEQYF.

The chain employs TRBV27 and TRBJ2-7; 7 nucleotides align to TRBD1. V lost 4 bases and J lost 7; bases outside the gene matches: 4. This CDR3 region has 12 residues. CDR1 is MNHEY, CDR2 SMNVEV, per germline (reference sequence). This CDR3 is CASSSTGNEQYF. CDR3 bases: TGTGCCAGCAGTTCGACAGGGAATGAGCAGTACTTC.

V usage is TRBV19 and J usage is TRBJ2-5; no definite D call. Per the germline V gene, CDR1 is LNHDA and CDR2 is SQIVND (reference sequence). The CDR3 has 14 amino acids. V shed 7 bases and J shed 6 bases, with 18 bases lying between them. The CDR3 DNA reads TGTGCCAGTACGGAAACGGGTTACGAAAAGACCCAGTACTTC. Translated: CASTETGYEKTQYF.

V and J are TRBV18 and TRBJ1-2; D perhaps matches TRBD1 (5 bases). The CDR3 spans 14 residues. Germline V lookup: CDR1 KGHSH, CDR2 LQKENI. Trimming left V 2 bases short and J 5 bases short, with 12 bases between. The CDR3 nucleotides read TGTGCCAGCTCACCAGCCAGGGATGGGTATGGCTACACCTTC. This sequence encodes CASSPARDGYGYTF.

The rearrangement uses TRBV27 and TRBJ2-7, with 14 bases aligning to TRBD2. The trim removed 2 bases at V and 5 bases at J, leaving 8 bases unmatched. CDR1 and CDR2 from the germline V gene are MNHEY and SMNVEV (reference sequence). This CDR3 comprises 17 residues. CDR3 amino acids: CASSLTTSGRAINEQYF. For the CDR3, the DNA is TGTGCCAGCAGTTTAACGACTAGCGGGAGGGCCATCAACGAGCAGTACTTC.

The chain has TRBV2 and TRBJ1-4; D may be TRBD1 (5 bases). The CDR3 has 16 amino acids. The germline CDR1 and CDR2 sequences are SNHLY and FYNNEI. V shed 4 bases and J shed 6 bases, with 18 bases lying between them. The DNA for the CDR3 is TGTGCCAGCAGTGGGAAGCCGGGGGTCGTTTATGAAAAACTGTTTTTT. It is translated as CASSGKPGVVYEKLFF. Filled out from reference TRBV2 and TRBJ1-4, the complete variable domain reads EPEVTQTPSHQVTQMGQEVILRCVPISNHLYFYWYRQILGQKVEFLVSFYNNEISEKSEIFDDQFSVERPDGSNFTLKIRSTKLEDSAMYFCASSGKPGVVYEKLFFGSGTQLSVL.

CDR3 sequence: CAINRGLENEQFF. The CDR3 coding sequence is TGTGCCATCAATAGGGGGCTGGAAAATGAGCAGTTCTTC. This chain uses TRBV10-3 with TRBJ2-1; 7 nucleotides line up with TRBD1. Germline values: CDR1 ENHRY, CDR2 SYGVKD. J was trimmed by 7 bases and V by 7 bases; bases with no gene match: 7. The CDR3 is 13 residues long.

The rearrangement links TRBV19 to TRBJ2-7; no definite D call. The CDR3 loop spans 15 amino acids. With 1 base removed from V and 4 bases from J, the gap between germline ends came to 14 bases. Germline assignment: CDR1 LNHDA and CDR2 SQIVND (reference sequence). In DNA, the CDR3 is TGTGCCAGTAGTATAGGTGGAGACGACTCTTACGAGCAGTACTTC. Its translation is CASSIGGDDSYEQYF.

The chain carries TRBV4-3 and TRBJ2-7, with D perhaps TRBD2 (5 bases). The V end lost 2 bases, the J end lost 7 bases, and 18 bases lay between the germline ends. From germline, CDR1 is LGHNA and CDR2 YSLEER. The CDR3 spans 15 residues. As DNA, the CDR3 is TGCGCCAGCAGCCAATTCCTAGGAGGTAGCTCGGAGCAGTACTTC. Its protein product is CASSQFLGGSSEQYF.

J is TRBJ2-5 and V is TRBV5-1; TRBD2 agrees at 8 bases. In germline, CDR1 is SGHRS, CDR2 YFSETQ. V lost 7 bases and J lost 4; bases outside the gene matches: 12. This CDR3 has 15 amino acids. The CDR3 nucleotides read TGCGCCAGCCGCCTGGACGGGAGGGTAACAGAGACCCAGTACTTC. Protein: CASRLDGRVTETQYF.

The V gene is TRBV28, the J gene TRBJ1-1; 8 nucleotides align to TRBD1. The CDR3 sequence is 14 residues long. Germline V gene sequence: CDR1 MDHEN, CDR2 SYDVKM. V trimming: 6 bases; J trimming: 6 bases; junction bases outside the gene matches: 9. The CDR3 region has the DNA TGTGCCAGCAGGATCGGGACAGGCAAGCCTGAAGCTTTCTTT. Translation: CASRIGTGKPEAFF.

This clone was found many times. The V call is TRBV11-1, the J call TRBJ2-5; D remains ambiguous. The V gene lost 0 bases and the J gene lost 4 bases, with 9 bases spanning the gap. The CDR3 runs to 14 residues. Germline CDR1 SGHAT, CDR2 FQDESV (reference sequence). The DNA for the CDR3 is TGTGCCAGCAGCTTAGCCGGGTTGCGAGAGACCCAGTACTTC. Translated, it gives CASSLAGLRETQYF.